The TCR beta chain under discussion was sequenced for a study of blood T cells in healthy people across ages. Study-wide results and limits: As naive T cell percentage varied, TCR beta diversity correlated strongly with it.

On this clonotype: Its cognate antigen is unknown.

With a J-beta primer mix and a sample-barcoded 5' primer, a second PCR ran about 7 to 12 cycles. TCRdb re-called the 5' RACE reads through MiXCR, storing one row per CDR3 protein. The sample carries over 1,500,000 distinct CDR3 sequences, about 49% recorded once. The CDR3 is 12 residues long. Trimming removed 5 bases from V and 10 bases from J, with 11 bases in between. Germline CDR1 and CDR2: SGHTA and FQGNSA. This chain joins TRBV7-2 and TRBJ1-4; D is uncertain. Sequences were obtained from blood. This TCR came from a woman between 40 and 50 years old in good health. The CDR3 region has the DNA TGTGCCAGCAGCCGTTGGGCCTCAAAACTGTTTTTT. This gives the protein CASSRWASKLFF.